This T cell receptor beta chain was identified during a study of early T cells in non-severe SARS-CoV-2 infection. Study as a whole: Alpha and beta chains were unpaired, from unsorted whole-blood bulk RNA.

Unique molecular identifiers were attached to individual cDNA molecules. TCRdb called the 5' RACE reads again in MiXCR, with one record for every CDR3 protein. The data hold more than 65,000 distinct CDR3 sequences, with approximately 13% observed a single time. CDR1 is ENHRY and CDR2 is SYGVKD in the germline V gene. The CDR3 sequence is 14 residues long. Between the trimmed V and J ends, which lost 3 bases and 5 bases, there was a span of 10 bases. Findings and caveats of the study: VDJdb-based annotation leaned toward anti-spike CD8 responses and missed private and CD4 specificities.

This clonotype was recorded at least ten times. Its cognate antigen is unknown. The V and J genes are TRBV10-3 and TRBJ1-4; D gene uncertain. The source of this sequence is an adult who was a healthcare worker with PCR-confirmed SARS-CoV-2 infection or an uninfected control (not recorded which). Specimen: whole blood. CDR3 nucleotide sequence: TGTGCCATCAGTGAACAGCTAGTGAATGAAAAACTGTTTTTT. Translated, it gives CAISEQLVNEKLFF.